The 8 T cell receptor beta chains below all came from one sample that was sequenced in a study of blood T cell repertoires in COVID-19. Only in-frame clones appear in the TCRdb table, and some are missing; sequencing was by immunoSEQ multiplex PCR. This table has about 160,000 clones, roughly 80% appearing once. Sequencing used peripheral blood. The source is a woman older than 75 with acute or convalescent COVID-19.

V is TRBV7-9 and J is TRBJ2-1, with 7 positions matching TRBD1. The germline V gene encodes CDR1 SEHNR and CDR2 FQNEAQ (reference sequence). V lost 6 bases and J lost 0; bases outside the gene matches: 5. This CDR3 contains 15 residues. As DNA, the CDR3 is TGTGCCAGCAGTTCCGACAGGGACTCCTACAATGAGCAGTTCTTC. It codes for CASSSDRDSYNEQFF. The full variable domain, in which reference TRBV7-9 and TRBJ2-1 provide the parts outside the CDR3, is DTGVSQNPRHKITKRGQNVTFRCDPISEHNRLYWYRQTLGQGPEFLTYFQNEAQLEKSRLLSDRFSAERPKGSFSTLEIQRTEQGDSAMYLCASSSDRDSYNEQFFGPGTRLTVL.

In DNA, the CDR3 is TGTGCCAGCAGCCGACAGGGTACGAACACCGGGGAGCTGTTTTTT. Encoded protein: CASSRQGTNTGELFF. J is TRBJ2-2 and V is TRBV6-5, with 7 bases identical to TRBD1. Per germline, CDR1 MNHEY and CDR2 SVGAGI. Trimming at V came to 6 bases and at J to 0 bases, leaving 4 bases not matched to a gene. There are 15 residues in the CDR3.

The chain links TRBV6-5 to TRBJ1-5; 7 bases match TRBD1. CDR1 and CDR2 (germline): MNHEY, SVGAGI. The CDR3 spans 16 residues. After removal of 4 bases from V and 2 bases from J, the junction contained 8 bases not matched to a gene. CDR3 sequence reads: CASSSSRQGGNQPQHF. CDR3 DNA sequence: TGTGCCAGCAGTTCTTCCAGACAGGGAGGCAATCAGCCCCAGCATTTT.

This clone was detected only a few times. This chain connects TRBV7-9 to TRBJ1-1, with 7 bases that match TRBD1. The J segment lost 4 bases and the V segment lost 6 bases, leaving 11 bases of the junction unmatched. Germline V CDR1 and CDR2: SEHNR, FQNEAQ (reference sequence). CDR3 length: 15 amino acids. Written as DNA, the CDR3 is TGTGCCAGCAGGAAAAAAGAGGGGGCGGGCACTGAAGCTTTCTTT. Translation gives CASRKKEGAGTEAFF.

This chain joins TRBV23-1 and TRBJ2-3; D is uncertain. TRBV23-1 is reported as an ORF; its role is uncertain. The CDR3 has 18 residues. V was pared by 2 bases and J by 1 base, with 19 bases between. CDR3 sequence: CASSQTSPQVVGTDTQYF. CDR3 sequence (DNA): TGCGCCAGCAGTCAAACTTCCCCTCAAGTGGTGGGCACAGATACGCAGTATTTT.

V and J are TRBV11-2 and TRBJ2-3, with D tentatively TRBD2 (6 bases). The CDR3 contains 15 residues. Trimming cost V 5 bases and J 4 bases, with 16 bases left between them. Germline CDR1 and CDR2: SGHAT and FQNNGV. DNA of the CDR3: TGTGCCAGCAGCCCCGAGTGGGGAGGCGCAGATACGCAGTATTTT. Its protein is CASSPEWGGADTQYF.

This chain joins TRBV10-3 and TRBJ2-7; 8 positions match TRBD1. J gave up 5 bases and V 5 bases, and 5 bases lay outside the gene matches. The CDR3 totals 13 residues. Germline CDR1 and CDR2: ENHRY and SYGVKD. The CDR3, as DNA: TGTGCCATCAGTTCCGGACAGGGCAACGAGCAGTACTTC. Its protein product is CAISSGQGNEQYF.

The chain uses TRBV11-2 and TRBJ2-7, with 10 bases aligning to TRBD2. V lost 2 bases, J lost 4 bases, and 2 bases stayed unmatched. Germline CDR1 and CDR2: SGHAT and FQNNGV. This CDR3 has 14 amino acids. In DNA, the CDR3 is TGTGCCAGCAGCTTACTAGCGGGAGATTACGAGCAGTACTTC. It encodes CASSLLAGDYEQYF.